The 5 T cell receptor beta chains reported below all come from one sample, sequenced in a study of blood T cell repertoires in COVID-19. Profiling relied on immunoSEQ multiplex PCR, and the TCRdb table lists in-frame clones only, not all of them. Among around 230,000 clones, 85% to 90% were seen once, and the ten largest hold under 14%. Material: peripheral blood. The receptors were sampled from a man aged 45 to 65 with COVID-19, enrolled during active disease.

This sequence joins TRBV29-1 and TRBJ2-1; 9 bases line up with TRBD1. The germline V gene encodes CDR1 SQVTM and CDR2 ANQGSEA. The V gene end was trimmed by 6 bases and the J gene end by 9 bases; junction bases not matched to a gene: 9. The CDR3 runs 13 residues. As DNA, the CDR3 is TGCAGCGTCTCACCGGGACAGGGAACTGAGCAGTTCTTC. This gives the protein CSVSPGQGTEQFF.

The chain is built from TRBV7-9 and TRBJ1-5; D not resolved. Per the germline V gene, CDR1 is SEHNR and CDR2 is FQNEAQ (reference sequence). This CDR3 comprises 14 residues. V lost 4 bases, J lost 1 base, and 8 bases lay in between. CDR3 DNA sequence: TGTGCCAGCAGCTCAGGCAGGAGCAATCAGCCCCAGCATTTT. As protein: CASSSGRSNQPQHF.

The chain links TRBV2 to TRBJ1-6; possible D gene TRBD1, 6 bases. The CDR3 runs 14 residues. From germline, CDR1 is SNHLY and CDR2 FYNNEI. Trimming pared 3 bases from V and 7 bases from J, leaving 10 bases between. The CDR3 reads CASSDRGRNSPLHF. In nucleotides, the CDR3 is TGTGCCAGCAGTGACAGGGGAAGGAATTCACCCCTCCACTTT.

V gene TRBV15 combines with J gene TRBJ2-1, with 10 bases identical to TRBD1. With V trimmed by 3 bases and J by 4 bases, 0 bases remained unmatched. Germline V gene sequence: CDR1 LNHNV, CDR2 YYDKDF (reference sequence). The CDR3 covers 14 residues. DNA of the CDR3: TGTGCCACCAGCAGGGGACAGGGGTACAATGAGCAGTTCTTC. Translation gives CATSRGQGYNEQFF. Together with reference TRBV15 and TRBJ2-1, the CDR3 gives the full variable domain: DAMVIQNPRYQVTQFGKPVTLSCSQTLNHNVMYWYQQKSSQAPKLLFHYYDKDFNNEADTPDNFQSRRPNTSFCFLDIRSPGLGDTAMYLCATSRGQGYNEQFFGPGTRLTVL.

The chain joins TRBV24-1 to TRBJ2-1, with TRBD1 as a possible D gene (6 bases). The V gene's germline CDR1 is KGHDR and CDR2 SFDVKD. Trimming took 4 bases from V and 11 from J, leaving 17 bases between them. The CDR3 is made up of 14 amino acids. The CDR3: CATSDRNKDRKQFF. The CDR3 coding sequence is TGTGCCACCAGTGACCGCAATAAGGACAGAAAGCAGTTCTTC.